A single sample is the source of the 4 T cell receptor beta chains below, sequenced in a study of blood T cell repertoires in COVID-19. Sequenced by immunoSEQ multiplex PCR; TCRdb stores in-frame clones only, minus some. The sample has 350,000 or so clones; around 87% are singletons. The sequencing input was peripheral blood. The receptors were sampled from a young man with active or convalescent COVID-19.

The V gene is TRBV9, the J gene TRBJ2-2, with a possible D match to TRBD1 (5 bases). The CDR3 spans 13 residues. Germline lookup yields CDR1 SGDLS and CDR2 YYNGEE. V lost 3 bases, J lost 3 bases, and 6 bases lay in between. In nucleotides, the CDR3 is TGTGCCAGCAGCGACAGGCACACCGGGGAGCTGTTTTTT. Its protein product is CASSDRHTGELFF.

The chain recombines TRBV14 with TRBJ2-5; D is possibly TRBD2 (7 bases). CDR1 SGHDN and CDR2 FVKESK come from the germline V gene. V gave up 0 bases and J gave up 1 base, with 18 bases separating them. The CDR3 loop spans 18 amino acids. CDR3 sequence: CASSQDVPGGRSQETQYF. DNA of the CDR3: TGTGCCAGCAGCCAAGATGTGCCCGGGGGGCGCTCCCAAGAGACCCAGTACTTC.

The CDR3 DNA reads as TGTGCCAGCAGCCCGGTCTCCGGGGAGCTGTTTTTT. It yields the protein CASSPVSGELFF. The V call is TRBV11-3, the J call TRBJ2-2; no firm D call. Germline CDR1 and CDR2: SGHNT and YENEEA. This CDR3 comprises 12 residues. V dropped 5 bases and J dropped 6 bases, with 7 bases sitting between them.

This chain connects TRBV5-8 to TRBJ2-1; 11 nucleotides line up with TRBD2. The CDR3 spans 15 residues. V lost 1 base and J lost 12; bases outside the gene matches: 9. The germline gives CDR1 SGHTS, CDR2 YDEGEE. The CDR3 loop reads CASSLILAGAFWQFF. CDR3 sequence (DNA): TGTGCCAGCAGCTTGATACTAGCGGGGGCGTTCTGGCAGTTCTTC.